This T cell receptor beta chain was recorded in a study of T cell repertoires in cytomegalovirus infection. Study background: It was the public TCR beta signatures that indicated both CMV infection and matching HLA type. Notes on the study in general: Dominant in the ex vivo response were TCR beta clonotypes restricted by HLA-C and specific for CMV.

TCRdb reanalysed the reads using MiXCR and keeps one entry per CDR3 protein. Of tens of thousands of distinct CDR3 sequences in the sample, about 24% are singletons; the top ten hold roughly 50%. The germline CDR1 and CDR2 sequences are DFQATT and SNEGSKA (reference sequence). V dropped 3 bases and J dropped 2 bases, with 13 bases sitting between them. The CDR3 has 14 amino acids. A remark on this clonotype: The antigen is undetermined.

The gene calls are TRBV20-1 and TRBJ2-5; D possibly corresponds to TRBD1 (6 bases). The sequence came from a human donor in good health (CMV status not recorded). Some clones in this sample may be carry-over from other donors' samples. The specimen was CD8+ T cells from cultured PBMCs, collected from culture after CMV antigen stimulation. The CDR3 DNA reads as TGCAGTGCTAGTAACCTGGACAGACAAGAGACCCAGTACTTC. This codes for CSASNLDRQETQYF.